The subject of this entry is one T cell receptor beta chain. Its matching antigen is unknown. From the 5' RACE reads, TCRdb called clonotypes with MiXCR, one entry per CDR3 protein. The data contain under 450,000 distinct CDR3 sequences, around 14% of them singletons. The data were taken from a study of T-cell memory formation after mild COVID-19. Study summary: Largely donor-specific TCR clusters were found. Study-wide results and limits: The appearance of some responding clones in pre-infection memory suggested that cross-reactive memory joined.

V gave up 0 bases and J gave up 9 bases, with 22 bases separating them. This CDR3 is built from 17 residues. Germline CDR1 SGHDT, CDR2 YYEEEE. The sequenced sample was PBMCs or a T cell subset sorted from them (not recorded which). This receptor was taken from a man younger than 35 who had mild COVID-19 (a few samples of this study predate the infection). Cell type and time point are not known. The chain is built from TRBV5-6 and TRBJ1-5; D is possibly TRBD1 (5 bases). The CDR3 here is CASSLARIRGPRRPQHF. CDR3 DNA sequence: TGTGCCAGCAGCTTGGCCAGGATTCGGGGCCCGAGGAGGCCCCAGCATTTT. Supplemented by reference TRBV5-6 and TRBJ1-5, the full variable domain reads DAGVTQSPTHLIKTRGQQVTLRCSPKSGHDTVSWYQQALGQGPQFIFQYYEEEERQRGNFPDRFSGHQFPNYSSELNVNALLLGDSALYLCASSLARIRGPRRPQHFGDGTRLSIL.